Described below is a single TCR beta chain sequence and its context. Its antigen is unknown. This specimen comes from a study of cytomegalovirus exposure and HLA in healthy donors. Study-level points and caveats: Sequencing probably produced one cluster of sequence variants that were highly shared. Most TCR sequences were uncommon, yet certain public TCRs appeared in many donors.

Researchers ran the PCR with 60 Vbeta and 13 Jbeta primers. Some clones are missing from TCRdb's copy, which holds only in-frame ones; the method was immunoSEQ multiplex PCR. The sample yields 150,000 to 200,000 clones, 80% seen once. Germline loops: CDR1 SGHNT, CDR2 YENEEA. This CDR3 has 15 residues. V dropped 5 bases and J dropped 4; count of bases not matched to a gene: 6. The sequence was obtained from a human donor in good health. The sample was PBMCs. This chain joins TRBV11-3 and TRBJ2-1; 9 nucleotides match TRBD1. CDR3 protein: CASSPTGGAYNEQFF. The CDR3 DNA is TGTGCCAGCAGCCCCACAGGGGGCGCGTACAATGAGCAGTTCTTC.